Described below is a single T cell receptor (beta chain) sequence and its context. The sample originates from a study of T cell changes during pregnancy in multiple sclerosis. Data came from immunoSEQ multiplex PCR; TCRdb stores just in-frame clones and leaves some out. The table records roughly 100,000 clones, approximately 90% of them present only once. This sample comprised peripheral blood, obtained after pregnancy. This receptor was taken from a female donor with multiple sclerosis, enrolled in a pregnancy study.

The CDR3 protein is CASSPGQGQNTEAFF. The CDR3 DNA follows: TGTGCCAGCAGCCCCGGACAGGGGCAGAACACTGAAGCTTTCTTT. V is TRBV7-9 and J is TRBJ1-1; 9 bases are shared with TRBD1. Germline values: CDR1 SEHNR, CDR2 FQNEAQ (reference sequence). The junction had 5 bases not matched to a gene; V was cut back by 5 bases and J by 1 base. There are 15 residues in the CDR3.